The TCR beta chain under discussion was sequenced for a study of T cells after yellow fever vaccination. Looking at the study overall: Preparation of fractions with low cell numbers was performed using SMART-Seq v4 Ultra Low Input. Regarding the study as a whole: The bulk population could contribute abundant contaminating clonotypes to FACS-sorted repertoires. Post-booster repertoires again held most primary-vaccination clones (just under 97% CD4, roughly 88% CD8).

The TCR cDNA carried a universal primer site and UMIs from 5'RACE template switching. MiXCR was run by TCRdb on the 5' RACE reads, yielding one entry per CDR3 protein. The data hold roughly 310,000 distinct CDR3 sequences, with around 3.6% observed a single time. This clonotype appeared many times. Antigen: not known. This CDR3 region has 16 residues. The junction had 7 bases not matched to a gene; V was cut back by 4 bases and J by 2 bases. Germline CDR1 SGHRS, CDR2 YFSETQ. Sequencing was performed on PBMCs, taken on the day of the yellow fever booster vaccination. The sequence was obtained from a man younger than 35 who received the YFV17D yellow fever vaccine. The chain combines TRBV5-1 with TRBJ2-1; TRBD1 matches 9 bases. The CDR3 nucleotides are TGCGCCAGCAGCCAGACAGGGGGGGTCGCCTACAATGAGCAGTTCTTC. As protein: CASSQTGGVAYNEQFF.